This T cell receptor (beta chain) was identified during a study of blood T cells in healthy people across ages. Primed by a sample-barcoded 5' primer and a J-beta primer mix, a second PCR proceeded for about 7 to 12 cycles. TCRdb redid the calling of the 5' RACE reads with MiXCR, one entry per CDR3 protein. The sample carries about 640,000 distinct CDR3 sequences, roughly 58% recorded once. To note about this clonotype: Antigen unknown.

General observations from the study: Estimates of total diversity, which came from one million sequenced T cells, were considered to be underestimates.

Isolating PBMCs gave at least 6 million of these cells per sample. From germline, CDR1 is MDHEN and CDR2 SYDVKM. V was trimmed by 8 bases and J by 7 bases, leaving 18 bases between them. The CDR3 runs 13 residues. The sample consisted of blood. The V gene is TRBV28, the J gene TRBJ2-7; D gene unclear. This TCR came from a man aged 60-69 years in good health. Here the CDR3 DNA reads TGTGCCAGCCGGCGGAGCTCCTACAATGAGCAGTACTTC. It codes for CASRRSSYNEQYF.